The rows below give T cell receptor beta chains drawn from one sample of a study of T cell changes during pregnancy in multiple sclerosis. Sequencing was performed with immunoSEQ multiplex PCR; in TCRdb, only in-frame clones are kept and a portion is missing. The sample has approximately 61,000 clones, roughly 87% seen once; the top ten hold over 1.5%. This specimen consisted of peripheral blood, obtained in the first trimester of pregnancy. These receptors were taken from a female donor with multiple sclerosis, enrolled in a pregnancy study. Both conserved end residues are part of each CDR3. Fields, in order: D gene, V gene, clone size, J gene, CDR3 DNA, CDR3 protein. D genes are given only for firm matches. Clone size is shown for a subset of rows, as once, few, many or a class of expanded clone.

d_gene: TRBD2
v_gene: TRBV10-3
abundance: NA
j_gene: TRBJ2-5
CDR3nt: TGTGCCACCAGACTAGCGGGAGAAGGTGGGGAGACCCAGTACTTC
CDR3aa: CATRLAGEGGETQYF

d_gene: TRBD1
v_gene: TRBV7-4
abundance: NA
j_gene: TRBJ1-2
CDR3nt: TGTGCCAGCAGCCGCCGGGACAGGGTTCATGGCTACACCTTC
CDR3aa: CASSRRDRVHGYTF

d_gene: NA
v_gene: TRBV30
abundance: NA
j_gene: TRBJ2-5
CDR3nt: TGTGCCTGGAGTGTTGGCCAGCGAGAGACCCAGTACTTC
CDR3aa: CAWSVGQRETQYF

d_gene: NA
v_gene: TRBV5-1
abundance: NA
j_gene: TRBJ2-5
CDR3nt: TGCGCCAGCAGGCTCGGGGAAGCGGAGATACAAGAGACCCAGTACTTC
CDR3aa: CASRLGEAEIQETQYF

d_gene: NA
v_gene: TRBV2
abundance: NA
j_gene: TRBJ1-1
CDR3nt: TGTGCCAGCAGTTTACCAACAATGAACACTGAAGCTTTCTTT
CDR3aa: CASSLPTMNTEAFF

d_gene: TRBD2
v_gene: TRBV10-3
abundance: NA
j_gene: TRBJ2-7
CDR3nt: TGTGCCATCAAGGAAGGCGGGAGTAACTGGTACGAGCAGTACTTC
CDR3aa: CAIKEGGSNWYEQYF

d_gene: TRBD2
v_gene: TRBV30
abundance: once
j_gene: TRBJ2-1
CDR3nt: TGTGCCTGGGGACTAGCGGGCCTCTCCTACAATGAGCAGTTCTTC
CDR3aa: CAWGLAGLSYNEQFF

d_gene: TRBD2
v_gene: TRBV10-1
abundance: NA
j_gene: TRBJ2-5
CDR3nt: TGCGCCAGCAGCCTGGGCGGGAGCGGAGAGACCCAGTACTTC
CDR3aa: CASSLGGSGETQYF

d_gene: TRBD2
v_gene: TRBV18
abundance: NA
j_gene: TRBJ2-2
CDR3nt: TGTGCCAGCTCAATCGGGACTAGCAACACCGGGGAGCTGTTTTTT
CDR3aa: CASSIGTSNTGELFF

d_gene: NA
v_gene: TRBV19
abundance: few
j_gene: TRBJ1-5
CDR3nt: TGTGCCAGTAGTACAAAAGGGAGTCCGCCCCAGCATTTT
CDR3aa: CASSTKGSPPQHF

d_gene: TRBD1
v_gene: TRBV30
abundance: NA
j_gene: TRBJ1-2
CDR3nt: TGTGCCTGGAGTCCGCCCCGAGCAGGGGGTCGGGGCTACACCTTC
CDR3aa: CAWSPPRAGGRGYTF